This is a list of T cell receptor beta chains from one sample in a study of T cell repertoires in cytomegalovirus infection. TCRdb reprocessed the reads via MiXCR and lists one record per CDR3 protein. The sample includes approximately 910,000 distinct CDR3 sequences, roughly 30% seen only once; the top ten take more than 13%. Antigens for these TCRs are unknown. The material was cultured CD8+ T cells from PBMCs, obtained from culture after CMV antigen stimulation. These receptors all stem from a human donor in good health (CMV status not recorded). Some clones in this sample may be carry-over from other donors' samples. Both conserved end residues are part of each CDR3. A D gene is named only where the DNA matches it firmly. The size of a clone is reported for some rows only, either as once, few or many, or as a class for expanded clones.

abundance	v_gene	d_gene	j_gene	CDR3aa	CDR3nt
few	TRBV4-1	-	TRBJ2-1	CASSQEGDTKFF	TGCGCCAGCAGCCAAGAGGGGGATACGAAGTTCTTC
-	TRBV2	-	TRBJ1-5	CASSDPDSGGNQPQHF	TGTGCCAGCAGTGACCCGGACTCCGGCGGGAATCAGCCCCAGCATTTT
few	TRBV7-6	-	TRBJ1-5	CASSAYAQKSNQPQHF	TGTGCCAGCAGCGCTTATGCCCAGAAAAGCAATCAGCCCCAGCATTTT
-	TRBV6-5	-	TRBJ2-1	CASSYSGGLYNEQFF	TGTGCCAGCAGTTACTCGGGGGGGCTCTACAATGAGCAGTTCTTC
few	TRBV6-5	TRBD2	TRBJ2-5	CASSYGGELQETQYF	TGTGCCAGCAGTTACGGGGGGGAACTCCAAGAGACCCAGTACTTC
few	TRBV4-1	TRBD1	TRBJ2-7	CASSYRDSYEQYF	TGCGCCAGCAGCTATAGGGACAGTTACGAGCAGTACTTC
-	TRBV24-1	-	TRBJ2-5	CATSDFPGLRGQETQYF	TGTGCCACCAGTGATTTTCCCGGCCTGCGGGGGCAGGAGACCCAGTACTTC
few	TRBV10-3	-	TRBJ1-5	CAISEAQSNQPQHF	TGTGCCATCAGTGAGGCACAGAGCAATCAGCCCCAGCATTTT
few	TRBV7-2	TRBD2	TRBJ2-1	CASSFFSGGGRNEQFF	TGTGCCAGCAGCTTTTTTAGCGGGGGTGGGAGGAATGAGCAGTTCTTC
-	TRBV4-1	-	TRBJ2-7	CASSQEHPQGGYEQYF	TGCGCCAGCAGCCAAGAACACCCACAGGGTGGCTACGAGCAGTACTTC
once	TRBV6-4	-	TRBJ2-3	CASSVRGRSADTQYF	TGTGCCAGCAGTGTTCGGGGGAGGAGTGCAGATACGCAGTATTTT
-	TRBV7-9	-	TRBJ2-3	CASSMDVLDSTDTQYF	TGTGCCAGCAGCATGGATGTCCTGGACAGCACAGATACGCAGTATTTT
many	TRBV7-9	-	TRBJ1-1	CASSPLGGANTEAFF	TGTGCCAGCAGCCCTCTTGGCGGGGCGAACACTGAAGCTTTCTTT
-	TRBV7-4	-	TRBJ2-5	CASSYAQETQYF	TGTGCCAGCAGCTACGCACAGGAGACCCAGTACTTC
-	TRBV2	TRBD1	TRBJ2-1	CASRGTGGNEQFF	TGTGCCAGCAGAGGGACAGGGGGCAATGAGCAGTTCTTC
-	TRBV29-1	TRBD1	TRBJ2-3	CSVDYPRDRGPDTQYF	TGCAGCGTTGATTACCCCCGGGACAGGGGGCCGGATACGCAGTATTTT
many	TRBV7-2	-	TRBJ1-5	CASSRASGGPQHF	TGTGCCAGCAGCCGAGCTTCTGGGGGGCCCCAGCATTTT
many	TRBV7-8	-	TRBJ1-6	CASSPAAGSYNSPLHF	TGTGCCAGCAGCCCGGCGGCGGGTTCCTATAATTCACCCCTCCACTTT
once	TRBV13	TRBD1	TRBJ1-5	CASSSSGTGGNQPQHF	TGTGCCAGCAGCTCGTCCGGGACAGGGGGCAATCAGCCCCAGCATTTT
-	TRBV6-5	TRBD2	TRBJ2-1	CASSYSTSGDYNEQFF	TGTGCCAGCAGTTACTCGACTAGCGGGGACTACAATGAGCAGTTCTTC
-	TRBV19	-	TRBJ1-4	CASSSRLRTNEKLFF	TGTGCCAGTAGTTCCCGGCTGAGGACTAATGAAAAACTGTTTTTT
-	TRBV7-4	TRBD1	TRBJ2-1	CASSLIDRAGNEQFF	TGTGCCAGCAGCTTAATTGACAGGGCGGGCAATGAGCAGTTCTTC
few	TRBV5-4	TRBD1	TRBJ1-2	CASSSGQARRAYGYTF	TGTGCCAGCAGCTCCGGACAGGCGAGAAGAGCCTATGGCTACACCTTC
-	TRBV10-3	TRBD2	TRBJ2-5	CAISAKDGGGETQYF	TGTGCCATCAGTGCGAAAGACGGCGGGGGAGAGACCCAGTACTTC
few	TRBV11-2	-	TRBJ2-3	CASSLGTIDTQYF	TGTGCCAGCAGCTTAGGGACAATCGATACGCAGTATTTT
many	TRBV7-2	TRBD2	TRBJ2-1	CASSYPAGRETSGYNEQFF	TGTGCCAGCAGCTACCCCGCAGGGCGGGAGACTAGCGGCTACAATGAGCAGTTCTTC
-	TRBV5-6	TRBD1	TRBJ1-6	CASSLAGQGVNSPLHF	TGTGCCAGCAGCTTAGCGGGACAGGGGGTGAATTCACCCCTCCACTTT
few	TRBV24-1	-	TRBJ2-3	CATSVFSRLTDTQYF	TGTGCCACCAGTGTCTTCAGTAGACTCACAGATACGCAGTATTTT
few	TRBV20-1	-	TRBJ1-1	CSVRTLGGTTEAFF	TGCAGTGTCAGGACTTTGGGAGGGACCACTGAAGCTTTCTTT
few	TRBV27	TRBD1	TRBJ1-2	CATLTGNYGYTF	TGTGCCACCTTGACAGGGAACTATGGCTACACCTTC
-	TRBV11-2	TRBD1	TRBJ2-5	CASSRNYRGRGETQYF	TGTGCCAGCAGCAGAAATTACAGGGGTCGAGGAGAGACCCAGTACTTC
-	TRBV4-1	TRBD2	TRBJ2-2	CASTLGLATGELFF	TGCGCCAGTACTCTGGGACTAGCGACCGGGGAGCTGTTTTTT
few	TRBV11-3	TRBD1	TRBJ2-7	CASSRTGQTYEQYF	TGTGCCAGCAGCCGGACGGGACAGACCTACGAGCAGTACTTC
-	TRBV19	-	TRBJ2-5	CASSTRDIQETQYF	TGTGCCAGTAGTACCCGGGACATCCAAGAGACCCAGTACTTC
-	TRBV6-5	-	TRBJ1-1	CASSVSQNTEAFF	TGTGCCAGCAGCGTATCGCAGAACACTGAAGCTTTCTTT
-	TRBV14	TRBD1	TRBJ2-7	CASSPTGGGNEQYF	TGTGCCAGCAGCCCGACAGGGGGGGGAAACGAGCAGTACTTC
-	TRBV7-9	-	TRBJ2-3	CASSLKLDTQYF	TGTGCCAGCAGCTTAAAACTAGATACGCAGTATTTT
-	TRBV9	-	TRBJ2-6	CASSNRRGQTANVLTF	TGTGCCAGCAGCAACCGCAGGGGTCAGACGGCCAACGTCCTGACTTTC
-	TRBV12-5	-	TRBJ2-7	CASLAGTYEQYF	TGTGCTAGTCTTGCAGGAACCTACGAGCAGTACTTC
few	TRBV5-6	TRBD2	TRBJ2-1	CASSLEASGGPVANEQFF	TGTGCCAGCAGCTTGGAGGCTAGCGGGGGGCCCGTTGCCAATGAGCAGTTCTTC
-	TRBV6-1	TRBD1	TRBJ1-2	CASSDPGTGVKNYGYTF	TGTGCCAGCAGTGACCCCGGGACAGGGGTTAAGAACTATGGCTACACCTTC
many	TRBV20-1	-	TRBJ1-5	CSARNLVLYSQPQHF	TGCAGTGCTAGGAATTTGGTTTTGTATTCGCAGCCCCAGCATTTT
-	TRBV19	-	TRBJ1-5	CASSITFQALYSNQPQHF	TGTGCCAGTAGTATTACCTTCCAGGCATTGTATAGCAATCAGCCCCAGCATTTT
-	TRBV4-1	-	TRBJ1-4	CASGRPGVYEKLFF	TGCGCCAGCGGCCGACCAGGGGTATACGAAAAACTGTTTTTT